These 20 T cell receptor beta chains came from one sample sequenced in a study of OX40 agonist ivuxolimab in advanced cancers. This table comes from immunoSEQ multiplex PCR, and its TCRdb copy is limited to in-frame clones, with some not included. The table shows roughly 61,000 clones, with approximately 86% occurring only once. The input for sequencing was CD4+ or CD8+ T cells sorted from blood, taken in a trial of the OX40 agonist ivuxolimab. Receptor source: an adult with an advanced solid tumor such as melanoma, head and neck, liver or kidney cancer.

The J gene is TRBJ2-7, the V gene TRBV7-8; D gene unclear. V lost 1 base to trimming and J lost 0 bases, with 7 bases between them. The germline CDR1 and CDR2 sequences are SGHVS and FQNEAQ. The CDR3 spans 14 residues. CDR3 protein: CASSLEGSSYEQYF. CDR3 DNA sequence: TGTGCCAGCAGCTTAGAGGGCAGCTCCTACGAGCAGTACTTC.

The gene calls are TRBV11-2 and TRBJ2-7, with D hard to call. Looked up from germline, CDR1 is SGHAT and CDR2 is FQNNGV. CDR3 length: 16 residues. With 0 bases removed from V and 5 bases from J, the gap between germline ends came to 17 bases. Written as DNA, the CDR3 is TGTGCCAGCAGCTTAGACCGTCATGGTCTCACCCACGAGCAGTACTTC. Translation gives CASSLDRHGLTHEQYF.

This sequence joins TRBV4-1 and TRBJ1-6, with 11 bases lining up with TRBD1. The V segment lost 5 bases and the J segment 8 bases; nucleotides outside the gene matches: 5. This CDR3 has 15 residues. Germline V gene sequence: CDR1 MGHRA, CDR2 YSYEKL. CDR3 DNA sequence: TGCGCCAGCAGCTTGGAGGGACAGGGGGATTCACCCCTCCACTTT. Its protein product is CASSLEGQGDSPLHF.

This clone was counted only a few times. The V gene is TRBV6-1, the J gene TRBJ1-1; weak D call: TRBD1 (6 bases). Trimming cost V 7 bases and J 3 bases, with 15 bases left between them. From germline, CDR1 is MNHNS and CDR2 SASEGT. The CDR3 loop spans 14 amino acids. The CDR3 sequence: CASTLTGQHTEAFF. CDR3 nucleotide sequence: TGTGCCAGCACCTTAACAGGGCAACACACTGAAGCTTTCTTT.

V gene TRBV5-6 combines with J gene TRBJ1-6; D remains ambiguous. Germline CDR1 is SGHDT and CDR2 is YYEEEE. The CDR3 runs to 16 residues. V lost 4 bases and J lost 4, with 15 bases in between. The CDR3 coding sequence is TGTGCCAGCAGCCACCAGTTTCGCGGGTATAATTCACCCCTCCACTTT. Translation gives CASSHQFRGYNSPLHF.

The gene calls are TRBV4-2 and TRBJ2-7, with 7 bases identical to TRBD2. Germline-derived CDR1 and CDR2 are LGHNA and YNFKEQ. The CDR3 contains 16 residues. V shed 1 base, J shed 3 bases, and the junction held 9 bases outside the gene matches. CDR3 nucleotide sequence: TGTGCCAGCAGCCAAGTTACGGGAGGATCTCTCTACGAGCAGTACTTC. Its translation: CASSQVTGGSLYEQYF.

This clone has just one count. The genes are TRBV9 and TRBJ1-2; the D gene is possibly TRBD1 (5 bases). This CDR3 has 13 amino acids. The germline V and J ends were trimmed by 0 bases and 4 bases, with 7 bases remaining between them. The V gene's germline CDR1 is SGDLS and CDR2 YYNGEE. CDR3 residues: CASSVDRTYGYTF. In DNA, the CDR3 is TGTGCCAGCAGCGTAGACAGGACCTATGGCTACACCTTC.

This sequence joins TRBV6-1 and TRBJ2-2, with 10 bases matching TRBD2. The trim removed 3 bases at V and 2 bases at J, leaving 9 bases unmatched. Germline V lookup: CDR1 MNHNS, CDR2 SASEGT. This CDR3 comprises 18 residues. CDR3 sequence (DNA): TGTGCCAGCAGTGAGACCTTTAGGACTAGCGGAAACACCGGGGAGCTGTTTTTT. It specifies CASSETFRTSGNTGELFF.

This chain connects TRBV4-1 to TRBJ2-1; TRBD2 matches at 9 bases. V shed 0 bases and J 6 bases; nucleotides not matched to a gene: 6. The germline V gene encodes CDR1 MGHRA and CDR2 YSYEKL. The CDR3 is 16 residues long. The CDR3 loop is CASSQDRPSGTNEQFF. Here the CDR3 DNA reads TGCGCCAGCAGCCAAGATAGGCCTAGCGGGACCAATGAGCAGTTCTTC.

CDR3 region: CASSANRGNTGELFF. The CDR3 nucleotides read TGTGCCAGCAGCGCCAACAGGGGTAACACCGGGGAGCTGTTTTTT. The chain employs TRBV6-1 and TRBJ2-2, with 7 nucleotides matching TRBD1. Germline V gene sequence: CDR1 MNHNS, CDR2 SASEGT. The CDR3 consists of 15 residues. Germline trimming cut 6 bases from V and 2 bases from J; bases unmatched to any gene: 6.

As for this clone: One junction end does not reproduce the germline sequence, and a read error may be involved. V and J are TRBV6-1 and TRBJ2-4; the D gene is possibly TRBD1 (6 bases). The germline CDR1 and CDR2 sequences are MNHNS and SASEGT. The CDR3 has 15 residues. The CDR3 protein is CASSVERETGPLSNF. The CDR3 DNA reads TGTGCCAGCAGTGTTGAAAGGGAGACAGGCCCCTTGTCCAACTTC.

The table lists this clone with a count of one. V gene TRBV11-2 combines with J gene TRBJ1-1; the D gene is possibly TRBD1 (6 bases). The CDR3 consists of 15 residues. Germline CDR1 reads SGHAT; CDR2 reads FQNNGV. V was trimmed by 7 bases and J by 1 base, leaving 16 bases between them. The CDR3: CASTPLRGTNTEAFF. The CDR3 DNA sequence: TGTGCCAGCACCCCCCTTAGGGGGACGAACACTGAAGCTTTCTTT.

The chain has TRBV5-1 and TRBJ2-3; 7 bases line up with TRBD2. Germline-derived CDR1 and CDR2 are SGHRS and YFSETQ. The V and J ends lost 4 bases and 4 bases, in that order; junction bases with no gene match: 3. The CDR3 extends over 13 amino acids. For the CDR3, the DNA is TGCGCCAGCAGCGTGGCGGGAGCAGATACGCAGTATTTT. Translating gives CASSVAGADTQYF.

This chain links TRBV5-1 with TRBJ1-4; perhaps TRBD1 as D (5 bases). Germline CDR1 and CDR2: SGHRS and YFSETQ. The V gene lost 5 bases and the J gene lost 2 bases, with 13 bases spanning the gap. The CDR3 totals 15 residues. The DNA for the CDR3 is TGCGCCAGCAGTGTTGTGGGGGGGACTAATGAAAAACTGTTTTTT. Its protein is CASSVVGGTNEKLFF.

The V call is TRBV9, the J call TRBJ2-2, with no clear D. Germline V lookup: CDR1 SGDLS, CDR2 YYNGEE. There are 14 residues in the CDR3. Trimming left V 0 bases short and J 5 bases short, with 8 bases between. CDR3 in amino acids: CASSVGGWTGELFF. The DNA for the CDR3 is TGTGCCAGCAGCGTAGGTGGATGGACCGGGGAGCTGTTTTTT.

The V call is TRBV28, the J call TRBJ2-1; D ambiguous. Germline V gene lookup returns CDR1 MDHEN and CDR2 SYDVKM. The CDR3 is 13 amino acids. V gave up 8 bases and J gave up 6 bases, with 14 bases separating them. This CDR3 is CASGSSNPNEQFF. The CDR3, as DNA: TGTGCCAGCGGGTCATCAAACCCCAATGAGCAGTTCTTC.

The genes are TRBV7-9 and TRBJ2-3; tentative D call: TRBD2 (7 bases). Trimming removed 5 bases at V and 2 bases at J, with 14 bases between. From germline, CDR1 is SEHNR and CDR2 FQNEAQ (reference sequence). The CDR3 is made up of 15 amino acids. The CDR3: CASSMGGGSTDTQYF. The CDR3 bases are TGTGCCAGCAGCATGGGCGGGGGCTCCACAGATACGCAGTATTTT.

The gene calls are TRBV28 and TRBJ1-2; tentatively, D is TRBD1 (5 bases). V was cut by 3 bases and J by 5 bases, with 13 bases left in between. Germline CDR1 is MDHEN and CDR2 is SYDVKM. CDR3 size: 14 residues. The CDR3 coding sequence is TGTGCCAGCAGTTTGACAGTGGGGGGTTATGGCTACACCTTC. This encodes CASSLTVGGYGYTF.

The gene calls are TRBV5-1 and TRBJ1-1; D remains ambiguous. Germline values: CDR1 SGHRS, CDR2 YFSETQ. V lost 4 bases to trimming and J lost 3 bases, with 13 bases between them. The CDR3 is 14 residues long. The CDR3 DNA sequence: TGCGCCAGCAGCAGGAGCAGGTGGGACACTGAAGCTTTCTTT. Amino acid sequence: CASSRSRWDTEAFF.

V is TRBV30 and J is TRBJ2-7; D is possibly TRBD2 (7 bases). This CDR3 spans 15 amino acids. V dropped 0 bases and J dropped 1 base, with 13 bases sitting between them. The germline CDR1 and CDR2 sequences are GTSNPN and SVGIG (reference sequence). The chain's CDR3 is CAWSVGGGGSYEQYF. CDR3 nucleotide sequence: TGTGCCTGGAGTGTAGGAGGGGGGGGGTCCTACGAGCAGTACTTC.